These 25 T cell receptor beta chains came from one sample sequenced in a study of shared clonotypes between healthy human individuals. TCRdb's table, derived via immunoSEQ multiplex PCR, lists solely in-frame clones and lacks some. This sample yields about 2 million clones, of which over 85% are seen a single time; approximately 0.13% belongs to the top ten. Source material: naive CD4+ T cells sorted from blood. Subset given: CD45RA+ positively selected. The origin of the receptors is a young man in good health.

This rearrangement joins TRBV11-2 to TRBJ2-2; D is uncertain. The germline V gene has CDR1 SGHAT and CDR2 FQNNGV. The CDR3 sequence is 15 residues long. V was trimmed by 7 bases and J by 2 bases, leaving 14 bases between them. The CDR3: CASTPWLGNTGELFF. The DNA of the CDR3 is TGTGCCAGCACCCCGTGGCTCGGAAACACCGGGGAGCTGTTTTTT.

The chain combines TRBV28 with TRBJ2-7; tentative D call: TRBD2 (6 bases). Germline V gene sequence: CDR1 MDHEN, CDR2 SYDVKM. V was cut by 4 bases and J by 2 bases, with 12 bases left in between. The CDR3 spans 14 residues. CDR3 nucleotides: TGTGCCAGCAGTTCCTTTGGAGGGGCCTACGAGCAGTACTTC. Residues: CASSSFGGAYEQYF.

This clone was seen just once. The sample contains more than one DNA sequence encoding this CDR3. The chain recombines TRBV18 with TRBJ1-6; D may be TRBD1 (6 bases). The V gene's germline CDR1 is KGHSH and CDR2 LQKENI. This CDR3 contains 13 residues. The ends were cut back, 6 bases at V and 8 bases at J, with 11 bases in the middle. In DNA, the CDR3 is TGTGCCAGCTCCCAGGGGAGGGATTCACCCCTCCACTTT. The encoded protein is CASSQGRDSPLHF.

The CDR3 spells CASCPPNQPQHF. The CDR3 region has the DNA TGTGCCAGCTGCCCGCCCAATCAGCCCCAGCATTTT. This chain uses TRBV6-1 with TRBJ1-5, with unresolved D. V lost 8 bases, J lost 3 bases, and 8 bases lay in between. The CDR3 has 12 residues. The germline V gene has CDR1 MNHNS and CDR2 SASEGT.

The chain joins TRBV4-1 to TRBJ2-5, with a weak D call TRBD2 (7 bases). Germline CDR1 is MGHRA and CDR2 is YSYEKL. This CDR3 spans 19 amino acids. V was clipped by 2 bases and J by 5 bases, with 27 bases between them. This CDR3 reads CASSQKRTPGTKGGETQYF. The CDR3 DNA is TGCGCCAGCAGCCAAAAACGAACACCCGGGACAAAGGGGGGGGAGACCCAGTACTTC.

This clone was seen once. This chain links TRBV6-6 with TRBJ1-3; TRBD1 aligns across 8 bases. The CDR3 has 16 residues. V dropped 7 bases and J dropped 8; count of bases not matched to a gene: 16. Per germline, CDR1 MNHNY and CDR2 SVGAGI (reference sequence). CDR3 region: CASKQGQGLGEYTIYF. The CDR3 nucleotides are TGTGCCAGCAAGCAAGGACAGGGCCTAGGAGAGTACACCATATATTTT.

V is TRBV6-5 and J is TRBJ1-2; D not resolved. The length of the CDR3 is 14 residues. Germline V gene data show CDR1 as MNHEY and CDR2 as SVGAGI. V was cut by 6 bases and J by 4 bases, with 15 bases left in between. CDR3 in DNA: TGTGCCAGCAGATCAACCGGGCAGTCCTATGGCTACACCTTC. This sequence encodes CASRSTGQSYGYTF.

The chain links TRBV5-6 to TRBJ2-1, with D possibly matching TRBD1 (6 bases). The V end was cut by 5 bases, the J end by 10 bases, with 16 bases between. This CDR3 region has 13 residues. Germline CDR1 SGHDT, CDR2 YYEEEE. The CDR3 protein is CASRENRAREQFF. DNA for the CDR3: TGTGCCAGCAGGGAGAACAGGGCCCGGGAGCAGTTCTTC.

The J gene is TRBJ1-5, the V gene TRBV5-4; D possibly corresponds to TRBD1 (5 bases). Trimming removed 1 base at V and 0 bases at J, with 11 bases between. Germline CDR1 is SGHNT and CDR2 is YYREEE (reference sequence). This CDR3 contains 16 residues. The CDR3 sequence is CASSLMTVYSNQPQHF. In DNA form, the CDR3 reads TGTGCCAGCAGCTTGATGACAGTTTATAGCAATCAGCCCCAGCATTTT.

The V gene is TRBV28, the J gene TRBJ2-7; 8 nucleotides align to TRBD1. The CDR3 consists of 14 residues. The ends lost 6 bases at V and 2 bases at J; junction bases unmatched: 6. Germline CDR1 MDHEN, CDR2 SYDVKM. CDR3 DNA sequence: TGTGCCAGCAGCCAGGGACAGGTCCCCTACGAGCAGTACTTC. Protein: CASSQGQVPYEQYF.

Worth noting for this clone: At the DNA level, this CDR3 is encoded by other sequences in the same sample as well. This chain links TRBV9 with TRBJ2-3; 10 nucleotides align to TRBD2. There are 15 residues in the CDR3. Germline lookup yields CDR1 SGDLS and CDR2 YYNGEE. J was trimmed by 4 bases and V by 0 bases; bases with no gene match: 2. The CDR3 DNA sequence: TGTGCCAGCAGCGTAGAGAGCGGGAGGGCAGATACGCAGTATTTT. Protein: CASSVESGRADTQYF.

The rearrangement links TRBV30 to TRBJ1-4; D gene ambiguous. V gave up 4 bases and J gave up 0 bases, with 12 bases separating them. Germline CDR1 GTSNPN, CDR2 SVGIG (reference sequence). The length of the CDR3 is 15 residues. CDR3 in DNA: TGTGCCTGGAACAGCTTCCTTGCAACTAATGAAAAACTGTTTTTT. It specifies CAWNSFLATNEKLFF.

This clone was seen repeatedly, ten times or more. The V gene is TRBV28, the J gene TRBJ1-2; a weak D match, TRBD1 (5 bases). CDR3 size: 12 residues. Germline CDR1 MDHEN, CDR2 SYDVKM. V gave up 8 bases and J gave up 4 bases, with 11 bases separating them. CDR3 DNA sequence: TGTGCCAGCCGGGACGGTATCTATGGCTACACCTTC. Translation gives CASRDGIYGYTF.

The chain carries TRBV10-3 and TRBJ2-2; 9 bases are shared with TRBD2. CDR3 size: 16 residues. The ends lost 7 bases at V and 6 bases at J; junction bases unmatched: 12. In germline, CDR1 is ENHRY, CDR2 SYGVKD. The CDR3 is CAITQTGLAVPGELFF. Written as DNA, the CDR3 is TGTGCCATCACCCAGACGGGACTAGCAGTCCCCGGGGAGCTGTTTTTT.

The genes are TRBV6-5 and TRBJ1-1; a possible D gene is TRBD1 (5 bases). This CDR3 has 14 residues. The germline V gene has CDR1 MNHEY and CDR2 SVGAGI. Trimming stripped 5 bases from V and 4 bases from J, with 14 bases between. The CDR3 sequence: CASSPGTRSTEAFF. The CDR3 DNA is TGTGCCAGCAGTCCCGGGACCCGGAGCACTGAAGCTTTCTTT.

This chain connects TRBV6-6 to TRBJ2-1; D may correspond to TRBD1 or TRBD2 (6 bases each). Germline-derived CDR1 and CDR2 are MNHNY and SVGAGI (reference sequence). This CDR3 spans 12 amino acids. The ends were cut back, 6 bases at V and 12 bases at J, with 15 bases in the middle. This chain's CDR3 is CASSGGGFGQFF. The CDR3 bases are TGTGCCAGCAGCGGGGGCGGGTTCGGGCAGTTCTTC.

This rearrangement joins TRBV7-2 to TRBJ2-3; no firm D call. The CDR3 has 13 amino acids. Trimming stripped 1 base from V and 6 bases from J, with 8 bases between. Germline CDR1 is SGHTA and CDR2 is FQGNSA. This CDR3 is CASSLEAMDTQYF. The CDR3 DNA reads TGTGCCAGCAGCTTAGAGGCCATGGATACGCAGTATTTT. Together with reference TRBV7-2 and TRBJ2-3, the CDR3 gives the full variable domain: GAGVSQSPSNKVTEKGKDVELRCDPISGHTALYWYRQSLGQGLEFLIYFQGNSAPDKSGLPSDRFSAERTGGSVSTLTIQRTQQEDSAVYLCASSLEAMDTQYFGPGTRLTVL.

The J gene is TRBJ2-2, the V gene TRBV10-3; possibly TRBD2 for D (5 bases). The CDR3 is 14 amino acids. Per germline, CDR1 ENHRY and CDR2 SYGVKD. Trimming removed 2 bases from V and 6 bases from J, with 10 bases in between. As DNA, the CDR3 is TGTGCCATCAGTGAGGAGAGGGTCGCCGGGGAGCTGTTTTTT. This codes for CAISEERVAGELFF.

This chain uses TRBV30 with TRBJ1-1, with 9 bases identical to TRBD1. Germline V CDR1 and CDR2: GTSNPN, SVGIG (reference sequence). The CDR3 spans 14 residues. V was pared by 1 base and J by 3 bases, with 3 bases of the junction left unmatched. The DNA of the CDR3 is TGTGCCTGGAGTGCACAGGGGGCGGACACTGAAGCTTTCTTT. This encodes CAWSAQGADTEAFF.

The gene calls are TRBV7-2 and TRBJ1-5, with 7 bases matching TRBD1. The trim removed 6 bases at V and 0 bases at J, leaving 5 bases unmatched. Germline values: CDR1 SGHTA, CDR2 FQGNSA. The CDR3 sequence is 15 residues long. The CDR3 region is CASSSTGVSNQPQHF. In DNA form, the CDR3 reads TGTGCCAGCAGTTCAACAGGGGTTAGCAATCAGCCCCAGCATTTT.

This clone was recorded only once. CDR3 nucleotide sequence: TGTGCCAGCAGCTTCCCCGACTTCCCCGACCTGGGGCAGTACTTC. Its translation: CASSFPDFPDLGQYF. The chain couples TRBV7-2 to TRBJ2-7; D uncertain. The CDR3 totals 15 residues. Germline-derived CDR1 and CDR2 are SGHTA and FQGNSA. Deletions cut 3 bases from V and 9 bases from J, with 21 bases between.

This chain joins TRBV7-2 and TRBJ2-5; D possibly uses TRBD1 or TRBD2 (5 bases each). Germline-derived CDR1 and CDR2 are SGHTA and FQGNSA. The CDR3 length is 14 residues. Trimming left V 0 bases short and J 9 bases short, with 14 bases between. The CDR3 is CASSLATAGLAQYF. DNA for the CDR3: TGTGCCAGCAGCTTAGCGACAGCTGGACTGGCCCAGTACTTC.

V usage is TRBV4-1 and J usage is TRBJ2-3; 12 nucleotides line up with TRBD1. This CDR3 has 18 amino acids. V was clipped by 5 bases and J by 3 bases; unmatched bases: 12. In germline, CDR1 is MGHRA, CDR2 YSYEKL. This CDR3 is CASSYGTGGVTRTDTQYF. CDR3 bases: TGCGCCAGCAGCTATGGGACAGGGGGCGTCACTAGAACAGATACGCAGTATTTT.

This rearrangement joins TRBV7-2 to TRBJ2-7, with 7 positions matching TRBD1. V shed 4 bases, J shed 0 bases, and the junction held 6 bases outside the gene matches. The CDR3 is 15 residues long. Germline V CDR1 and CDR2: SGHTA, FQGNSA. CDR3 nucleotide sequence: TGTGCCAGCAGCTCGACAGGGAGTCCCTCCTACGAGCAGTACTTC. This encodes CASSSTGSPSYEQYF. The full variable domain, completed using reference TRBV7-2 and TRBJ2-7, is GAGVSQSPSNKVTEKGKDVELRCDPISGHTALYWYRQSLGQGLEFLIYFQGNSAPDKSGLPSDRFSAERTGGSVSTLTIQRTQQEDSAVYLCASSSTGSPSYEQYFGPGTRLTVT.

The V and J genes are TRBV19 and TRBJ2-7; 7 bases align to TRBD1. The CDR3 is 14 amino acids. Unmatched junction bases numbered 6, after V lost 1 base and J lost 6 bases. Germline CDR1 is LNHDA and CDR2 is SQIVND (reference sequence). The CDR3 here is CASSIAPGQFEQYF. The CDR3 bases are TGTGCCAGTAGTATAGCGCCGGGACAGTTCGAGCAGTACTTC.